This TCR beta chain was captured by sequencing in a study of T cell responses to AZD1222 COVID-19 vaccine. Generated by immunoSEQ multiplex PCR, the TCRdb table keeps only in-frame clones and is missing some. The sample shows roughly 99,000 clones, 89% of them seen only once. The germline gives CDR1 SEHNR, CDR2 FQNEAQ (reference sequence). Trimming took 4 bases from V and 1 from J, leaving 1 base between them. This CDR3 has 11 amino acids. Overall study findings and caveats: The sample set comprised mostly white British donors with more females, and clonal diversity was possibly underestimated.

On this clone itself: The antigen remains undetermined.

This TCR derives from an adult in good health. Material: peripheral blood, obtained on day 0 of AZD1222 vaccination. The chain is built from TRBV7-9 and TRBJ2-5, with unresolved D. The CDR3 DNA follows: TGTGCCAGCAGCTCCCAAGAGACCCAGTACTTC. Translating it yields CASSSQETQYF.